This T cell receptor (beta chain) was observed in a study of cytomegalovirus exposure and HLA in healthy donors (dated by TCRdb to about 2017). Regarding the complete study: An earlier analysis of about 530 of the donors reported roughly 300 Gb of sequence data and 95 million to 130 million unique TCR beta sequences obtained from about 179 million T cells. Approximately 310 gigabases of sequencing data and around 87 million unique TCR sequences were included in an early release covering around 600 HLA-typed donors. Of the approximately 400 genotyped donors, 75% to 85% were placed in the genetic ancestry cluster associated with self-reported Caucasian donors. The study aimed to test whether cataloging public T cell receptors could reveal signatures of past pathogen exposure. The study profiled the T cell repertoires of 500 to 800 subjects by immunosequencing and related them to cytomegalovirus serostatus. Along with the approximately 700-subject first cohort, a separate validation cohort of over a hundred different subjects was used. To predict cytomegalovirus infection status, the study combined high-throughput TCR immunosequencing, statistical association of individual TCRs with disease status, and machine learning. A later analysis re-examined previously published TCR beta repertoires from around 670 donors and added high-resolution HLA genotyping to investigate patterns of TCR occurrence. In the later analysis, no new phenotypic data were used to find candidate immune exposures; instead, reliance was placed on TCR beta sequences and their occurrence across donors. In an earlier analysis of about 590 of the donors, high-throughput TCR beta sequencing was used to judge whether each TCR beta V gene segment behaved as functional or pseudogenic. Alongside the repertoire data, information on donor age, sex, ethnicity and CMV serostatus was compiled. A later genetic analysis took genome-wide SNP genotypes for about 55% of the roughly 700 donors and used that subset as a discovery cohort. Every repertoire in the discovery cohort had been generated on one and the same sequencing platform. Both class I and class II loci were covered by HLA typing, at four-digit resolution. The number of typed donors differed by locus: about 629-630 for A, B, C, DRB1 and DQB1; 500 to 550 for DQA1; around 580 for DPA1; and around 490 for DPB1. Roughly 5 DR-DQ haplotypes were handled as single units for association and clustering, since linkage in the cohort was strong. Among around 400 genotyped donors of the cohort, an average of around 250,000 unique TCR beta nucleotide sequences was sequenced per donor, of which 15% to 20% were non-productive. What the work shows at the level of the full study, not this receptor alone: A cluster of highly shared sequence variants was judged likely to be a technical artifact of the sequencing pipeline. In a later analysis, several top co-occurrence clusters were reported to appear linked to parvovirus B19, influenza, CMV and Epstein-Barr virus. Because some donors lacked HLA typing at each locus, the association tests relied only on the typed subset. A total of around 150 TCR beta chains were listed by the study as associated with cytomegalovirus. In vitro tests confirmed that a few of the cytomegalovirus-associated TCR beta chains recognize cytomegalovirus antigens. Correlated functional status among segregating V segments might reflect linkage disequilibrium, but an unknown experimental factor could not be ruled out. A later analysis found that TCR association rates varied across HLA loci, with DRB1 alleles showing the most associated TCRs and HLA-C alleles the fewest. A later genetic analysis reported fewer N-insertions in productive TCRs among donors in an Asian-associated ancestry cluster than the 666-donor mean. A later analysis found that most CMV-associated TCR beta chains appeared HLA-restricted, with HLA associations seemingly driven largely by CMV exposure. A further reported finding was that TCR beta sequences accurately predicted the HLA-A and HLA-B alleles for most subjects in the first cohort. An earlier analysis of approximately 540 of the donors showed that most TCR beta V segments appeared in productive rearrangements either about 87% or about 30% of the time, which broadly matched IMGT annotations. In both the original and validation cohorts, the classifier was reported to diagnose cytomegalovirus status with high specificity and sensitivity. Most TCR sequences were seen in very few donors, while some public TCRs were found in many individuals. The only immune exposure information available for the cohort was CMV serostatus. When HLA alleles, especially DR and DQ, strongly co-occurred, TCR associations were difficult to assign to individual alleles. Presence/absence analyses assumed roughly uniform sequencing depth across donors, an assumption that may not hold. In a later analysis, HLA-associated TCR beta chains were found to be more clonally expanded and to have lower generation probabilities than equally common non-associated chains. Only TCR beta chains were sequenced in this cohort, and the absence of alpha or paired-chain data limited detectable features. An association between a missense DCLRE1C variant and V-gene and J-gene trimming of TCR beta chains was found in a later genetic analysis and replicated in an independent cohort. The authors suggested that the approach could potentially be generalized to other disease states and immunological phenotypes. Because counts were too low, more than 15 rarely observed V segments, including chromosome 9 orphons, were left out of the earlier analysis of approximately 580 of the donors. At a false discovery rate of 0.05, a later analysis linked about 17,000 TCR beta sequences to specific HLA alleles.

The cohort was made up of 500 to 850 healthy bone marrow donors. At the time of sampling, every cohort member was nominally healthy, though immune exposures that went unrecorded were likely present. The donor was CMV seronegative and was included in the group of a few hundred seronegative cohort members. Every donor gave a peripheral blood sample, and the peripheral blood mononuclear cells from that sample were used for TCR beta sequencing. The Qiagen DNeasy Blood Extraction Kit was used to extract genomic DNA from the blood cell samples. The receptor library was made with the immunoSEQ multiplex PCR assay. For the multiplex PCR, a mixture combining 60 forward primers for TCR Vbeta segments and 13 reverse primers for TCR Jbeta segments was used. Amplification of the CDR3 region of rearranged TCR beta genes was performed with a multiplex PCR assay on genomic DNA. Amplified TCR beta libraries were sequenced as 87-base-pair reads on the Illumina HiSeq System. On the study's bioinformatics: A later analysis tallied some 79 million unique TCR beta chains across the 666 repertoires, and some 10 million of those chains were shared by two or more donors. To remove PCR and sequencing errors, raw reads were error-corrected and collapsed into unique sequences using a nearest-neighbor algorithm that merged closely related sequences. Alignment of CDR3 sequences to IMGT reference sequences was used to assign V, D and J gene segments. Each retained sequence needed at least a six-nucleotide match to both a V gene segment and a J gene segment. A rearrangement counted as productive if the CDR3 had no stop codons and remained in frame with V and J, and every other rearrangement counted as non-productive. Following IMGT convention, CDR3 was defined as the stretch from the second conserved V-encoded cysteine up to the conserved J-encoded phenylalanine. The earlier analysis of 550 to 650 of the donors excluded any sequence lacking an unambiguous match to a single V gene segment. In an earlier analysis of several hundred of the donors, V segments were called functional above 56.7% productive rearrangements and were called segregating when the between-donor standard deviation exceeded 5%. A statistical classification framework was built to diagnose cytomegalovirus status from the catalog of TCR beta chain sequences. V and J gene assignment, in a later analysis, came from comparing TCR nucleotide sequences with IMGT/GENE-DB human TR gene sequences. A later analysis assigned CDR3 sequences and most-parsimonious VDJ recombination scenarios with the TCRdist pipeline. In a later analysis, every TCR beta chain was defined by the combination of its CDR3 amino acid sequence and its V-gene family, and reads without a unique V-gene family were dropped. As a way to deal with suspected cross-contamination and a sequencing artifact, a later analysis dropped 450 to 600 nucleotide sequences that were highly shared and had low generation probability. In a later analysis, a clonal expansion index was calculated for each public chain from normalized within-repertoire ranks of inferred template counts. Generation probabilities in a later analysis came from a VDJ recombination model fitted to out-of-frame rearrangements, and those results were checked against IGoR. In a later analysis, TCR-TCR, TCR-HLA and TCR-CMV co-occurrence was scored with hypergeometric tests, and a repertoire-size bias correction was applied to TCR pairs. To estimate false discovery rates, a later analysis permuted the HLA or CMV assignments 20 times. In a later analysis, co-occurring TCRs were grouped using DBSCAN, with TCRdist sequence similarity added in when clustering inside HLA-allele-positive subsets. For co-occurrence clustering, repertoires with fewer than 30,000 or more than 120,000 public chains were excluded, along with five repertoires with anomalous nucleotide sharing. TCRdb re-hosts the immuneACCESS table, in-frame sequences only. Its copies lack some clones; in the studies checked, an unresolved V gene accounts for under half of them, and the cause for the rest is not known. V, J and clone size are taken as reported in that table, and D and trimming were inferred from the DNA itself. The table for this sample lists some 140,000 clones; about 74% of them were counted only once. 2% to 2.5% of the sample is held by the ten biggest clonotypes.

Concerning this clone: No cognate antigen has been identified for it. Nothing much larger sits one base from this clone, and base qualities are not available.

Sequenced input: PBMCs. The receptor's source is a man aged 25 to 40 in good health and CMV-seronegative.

The DNA sequence is given as TGTGCCAGCAGCCGTCAGGGGGAATTGTATGGCTACACCTTC. It translates to CASSRQGELYGYTF. Here the chain combines TRBV5-5 and TRBJ1-2, with 7 bases aligning to TRBD1. CDR1 and CDR2 are drawn from the germline V gene (reference sequence): SGHKS, YYEKEE. Relative to germline, V is missing 4 bases and J is missing 5 bases, with 8 bases of the junction outside any gene match. Spanning cysteine to phenylalanine, the CDR3 consists of 14 amino acids. The only DNA kept is the CDR3, 42 bases in frame from the first base.